This T cell receptor (beta chain) originates from a study of T cell responses to AZD1222 COVID-19 vaccine. General study points: Repertoire sampling happened only post peak T cell response. Of the AZD1222 recipients, only five or six were seropositive at baseline. Reports indicate that nearly half of spike-specific TCRs are directed at unmutated variant regions. Rises in breadth and depth of Spike-specific TCRs came after two AZD1222 doses.

Assay: immunoSEQ multiplex PCR; the TCRdb copy retains only in-frame clones and omits some. The profile shows some 120,000 clones, 80% to 90% of them singletons. Remarks on this clone: Its antigen is not known.

The sequence came from an adult in good health. The sample here was peripheral blood, taken on day 0 of MenACWY control vaccination.

CDR3: CASSLDRGGWQPQHF. The CDR3 DNA reads TGTGCCAGCAGTCTGGACAGGGGTGGATGGCAGCCCCAGCATTTT. This chain uses TRBV28 with TRBJ1-5; 9 positions agree with TRBD1. Trimming took 5 bases from V and 7 from J; bases not matched to a gene: 9. Per germline, CDR1 MDHEN and CDR2 SYDVKM. The CDR3 extends over 15 amino acids.